This TCR beta chain comes out of a study of blood T cell repertoires in COVID-19 (dated by TCRdb to 2019 to 2021). Background for the entire study: Collaborator samples came from the United States, Italy and Spain and covered acute and convalescent phases of COVID-19. The repertoires were released in a freely available public database meant as a resource for research on the immune response to SARS-CoV-2. The material from the prospective study consisted of cDNA or gDNA derived from T cells, B-cell-depleted T cells, or PBMCs. The dataset comprised deeply sampled blood TCRbeta repertoires from subjects exposed to, actively infected with, or recovered from COVID-19. Where HLA class I and class II types were available, the types were taken from metadata supplied by the sample provider, not from assay-based typing. The sample metadata nearly always contained a de-identified subject ID, COVID-19 status, age in years and sex. Samples came from the ongoing ImmuneRACE study (first 160 participants) plus 1,254 subjects from 6 global collaborators.

Here is what the overall study found, with its caveats: The quantity of clinical and demographic metadata differed by source and by participant and was supplied without curation.

Another Seattle source contributed samples from volunteer blood donors who had recovered from COVID-19. Collaborating institutions collected whole blood in K2EDTA tubes following their own protocols. Collaborator samples were shipped for TCRbeta analysis as frozen whole blood, isolated PBMCs, or DNA extracted from either sample type. TCRbeta CDR3 regions were amplified from genomic DNA by means of the immunoSEQ Assay, a bias-controlled multiplex PCR. Per the source publication's procedure: Within the assay, amplification of reference gene primers was used to estimate how many nucleated cells each sample contained. Sequence reads were collapsed and filtered to measure the absolute abundance of every unique TCRbeta CDR3 rearrangement. Productive Simpson clonality was computed per sample as the square root of Simpson's diversity index over productive rearrangements. Entries here come from immuneACCESS through TCRdb and include only in-frame sequences with V and J called. Some clones fail to appear in such tables; in the studies checked, an unresolved V gene covers under half of the shortfall, and the cause of the remainder is unknown. The V and J calls and clone size were taken over from that table, and D and trimming were inferred from the DNA. Present in this sample are about 340,000 clones, roughly 89% of which were seen just once. Around 3.3% of the sample is held by the ten biggest clonotypes.

CDR1 and CDR2, per the germline V gene, are SGHNT and YENEEA. There are 12 amino acids in the CDR3, from cysteine to phenylalanine inclusive. The retained sequence is limited to the CDR3, 36 bases, with the frame set at the first base. V gives up 11 bases and J gives up 6 bases, and the segment between their germline ends measures 16 bases. With regard to this clone: The specificity of this receptor is unknown. It has no much larger one-base neighbor in the sample; base qualities were not kept.

This clonotype was obtained from a woman aged 18-29 years who had recovered from COVID-19. Input material: peripheral blood. The chain was built from TRBV11-3 and TRBJ1-1; 5 matching bases give a weak D call of TRBD1. In nucleotide form, the sequence is TGTGCCTCAACGGGGGGTTTATCTGAAGCTTTCTTT. It is translated as CASTGGLSEAFF.